What follows are 2 T cell receptor beta chains derived from one specimen sequenced in a study of blood T cell repertoires in COVID-19. Assay used: immunoSEQ multiplex PCR; TCRdb lists only in-frame clones, some missing. There are nearly 200,000 clones in the sample; about nine tenths occur only once, and 0.7% to 0.85% lies in the top ten. The sequenced sample was peripheral blood. The source is a woman in her 70s with acute or convalescent COVID-19.

This chain uses TRBV2 with TRBJ1-5, with 10 bases fitting TRBD1. The CDR3 runs 14 residues. V lost 7 bases, J lost 6 bases, and 6 bases stayed unmatched. Germline assignment: CDR1 SNHLY and CDR2 FYNNEI. Here the CDR3 DNA reads TGTGCCAGCACTACAGACAGGGGGCTTCAGCCCCAGCATTTT. This encodes CASTTDRGLQPQHF.

This chain links TRBV5-4 with TRBJ2-1; 9 positions agree with TRBD2. The CDR3 sequence is 16 residues long. After removal of 4 bases from V and 0 bases from J, the junction contained 5 bases not matched to a gene. Germline CDR1 SGHNT, CDR2 YYREEE (reference sequence). For the CDR3, the DNA is TGTGCCAGCAGCCGTTCAGCGGGAGGCTCCTACAATGAGCAGTTCTTC. Translation: CASSRSAGGSYNEQFF.